The clone carrying this TCR beta chain came up once. Other DNA sequences within the sample encode an identical CDR3. The record originates from a study of cytomegalovirus exposure and HLA in healthy donors. As for the study in general: Within the Caucasian-associated ancestry cluster were around 81% of the roughly 400 genotyped donors.

60 Vbeta and 13 Jbeta primers were used in PCR. Clones were read by immunoSEQ multiplex PCR, and TCRdb kept only the in-frame ones, dropping some. Of 200,000 or so clones listed, around 80% were seen once; the top ten hold approximately 6.3%. The V gene lost 0 bases and the J gene lost 0 bases, with 10 bases spanning the gap. This CDR3 spans 15 amino acids. Per the germline V gene, CDR1 is SGDLS and CDR2 is YYNGEE. Sequenced material: PBMCs. The chain carries TRBV9 and TRBJ2-7, with D maybe TRBD1 (5 bases). This TCR came from a man aged 40-49 years in good health and CMV-seropositive. CDR3 bases: TGTGCCAGCAGCGTAGGCCAGGGTCCCTCCTACGAGCAGTACTTC. Its translation: CASSVGQGPSYEQYF.